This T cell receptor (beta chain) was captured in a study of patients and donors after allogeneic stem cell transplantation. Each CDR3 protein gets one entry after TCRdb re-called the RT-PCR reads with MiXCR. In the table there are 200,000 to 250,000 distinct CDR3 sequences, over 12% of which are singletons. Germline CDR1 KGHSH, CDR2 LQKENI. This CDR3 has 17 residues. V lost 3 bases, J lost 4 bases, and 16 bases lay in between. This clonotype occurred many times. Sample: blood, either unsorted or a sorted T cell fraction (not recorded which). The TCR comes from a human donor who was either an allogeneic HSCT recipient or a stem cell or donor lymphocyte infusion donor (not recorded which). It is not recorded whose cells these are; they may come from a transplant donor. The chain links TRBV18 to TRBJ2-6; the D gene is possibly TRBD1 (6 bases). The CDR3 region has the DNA TGTGCCAGCTCACCGGATGAGGGGGTTGTAGGGGCCAACGTCCTGACTTTC. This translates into CASSPDEGVVGANVLTF.